Listed here are 26 T cell receptor beta chains from one sample, sequenced in a study of T-cell reconstitution after alpha-beta-depleted transplantation in children. Unique molecular identifiers were used in preparing the TCRbeta library. TCRdb passed the PCR reads through MiXCR, listing each CDR3 protein once. This repertoire shows 200,000 to 300,000 distinct CDR3 sequences, about 25% found once; its top ten account for about 2.6%. Sequenced here: PBMCs, sampled before TCRalphabeta/CD19-depleted stem cell transplant. The receptor source for this set is a girl aged 2 to 10 with Fanconi anemia, due to receive a stem cell transplant.

This clonotype was counted a few times. This chain connects TRBV5-5 to TRBJ2-3; unclear D gene. Between the trimmed V and J ends, which lost 0 bases and 0 bases, there was a span of 14 bases. The CDR3 loop spans 17 amino acids. Looked up from germline, CDR1 is SGHKS and CDR2 is YYEKEE (reference sequence). This chain's CDR3 is CASSLGGRRPSTDTQYF. The CDR3 DNA sequence: TGTGCCAGCAGCTTGGGCGGAAGGCGGCCTAGCACAGATACGCAGTATTTT. Full variable domain (missing parts from reference TRBV5-5 and TRBJ2-3): DAGVTQSPTHLIKTRGQQVTLRCSPISGHKSVSWYQQVLGQGPQFIFQYYEKEERGRGNFPDRFSARQFPNYSSELNVNALLLGDSALYLCASSLGGRRPSTDTQYFGPGTRLTVL.

The CDR3 region is CSVPDSSYGYTF. In nucleotides, the CDR3 is TGCAGCGTTCCCGACAGCTCCTATGGCTACACCTTC. The V call is TRBV29-1, the J call TRBJ1-2; possible D gene TRBD1, 5 bases. Trimming left V 5 bases short and J 4 bases short, with 11 bases between. The CDR3 runs 12 residues. CDR1 is SQVTM, CDR2 ANQGSEA, per germline.

This clonotype was found many times. This chain connects TRBV28 to TRBJ2-1; 11 nucleotides agree with TRBD2. Germline lookup yields CDR1 MDHEN and CDR2 SYDVKM. V was pared by 2 bases and J by 7 bases, with 16 bases of the junction left unmatched. The CDR3 contains 19 residues. For the CDR3, the DNA is TGTGCCAGCAGTTTAATAGGGGACCTAGCGGGGGGAGTTGGAAATGAGCAGTTCTTC. Amino acid sequence: CASSLIGDLAGGVGNEQFF.

This clonotype was counted ten times or more. This chain joins TRBV12-3 or TRBV12-4 and TRBJ2-7; D gene uncertain. This CDR3 is built from 11 residues. Trimming shortened V by 5 bases and J by 9 bases, and 11 bases separated the two germline ends. The CDR3 DNA reads TGTGCCAGCAGTCAGGACCTCTCGCAGTACTTC. Translating gives CASSQDLSQYF.

This clonotype was counted at least ten times. The CDR3 DNA follows: TGTGCCAGCACCCCCAGTGCAGGGATCTACGAGCAGTACTTC. It translates to CASTPSAGIYEQYF. The chain joins TRBV7-3 to TRBJ2-7; the D gene is possibly TRBD1 (5 bases). V was trimmed by 7 bases and J by 3 bases, leaving 16 bases between them. This CDR3 has 14 residues. Germline CDR1 reads SGHTA; CDR2 reads FQGTGA.

The gene calls are TRBV27 and TRBJ1-1; D is uncertain. The CDR3 totals 14 residues. Trimming took off 5 bases at V and 3 bases at J, with 13 bases between the two ends. The V gene's germline CDR1 is MNHEY and CDR2 SMNVEV (reference sequence). The CDR3: CASSPRTDYTEAFF. CDR3 nucleotide sequence: TGTGCCAGCAGTCCTCGGACTGACTACACTGAAGCTTTCTTT.

The CDR3 sequence is CASSSRRQPLTQYF. For the CDR3, the DNA is TGTGCCAGCAGTTCTCGCCGACAGCCCTTGACCCAGTACTTC. V gene TRBV28 combines with J gene TRBJ2-5, with TRBD1 as a possible D gene (5 bases). Trimming stripped 4 bases from V and 7 bases from J, with 16 bases between. The V gene's germline CDR1 is MDHEN and CDR2 SYDVKM. The CDR3 has 14 amino acids.

This chain uses TRBV20-1 with TRBJ1-2; possible D gene TRBD1, 5 bases. V was pared by 4 bases and J by 8 bases, with 11 bases between. This CDR3 is 11 amino acids long. CDR1 and CDR2 (germline): DFQATT, SNEGSKA (reference sequence). The CDR3 nucleotides read TGCAGTGCTATATGGGGGAACGGCTACACCTTC. Protein: CSAIWGNGYTF.

There are many counts of this clonotype. The chain recombines TRBV19 with TRBJ1-1; D is undetermined. Germline values: CDR1 LNHDA, CDR2 SQIVND (reference sequence). Trimming shortened V by 6 bases and J by 5 bases, and 10 bases separated the two germline ends. This CDR3 has 12 amino acids. The CDR3 spells CASSPSPTEAFF. CDR3 in DNA: TGTGCCAGTAGCCCAAGCCCGACTGAAGCTTTCTTT.

This clonotype was counted at least ten times. V usage is TRBV12-3 or TRBV12-4 and J usage is TRBJ2-7, with 10 bases identical to TRBD1. Germline trimming cut 2 bases from V and 6 bases from J; bases unmatched to any gene: 4. This CDR3 has 14 amino acids. The CDR3 DNA reads TGTGCCAGCAGTTTATGGGACAGGGGTTTCGAGCAGTACTTC. It specifies CASSLWDRGFEQYF.

This clonotype came up a few times. The chain carries TRBV11-1 and TRBJ2-7; 8 bases align to TRBD1. This CDR3 is 14 amino acids long. Per germline, CDR1 SGHAT and CDR2 FQDESV (reference sequence). V shed 5 bases, J shed 5 bases, and the junction held 8 bases outside the gene matches. The CDR3 sequence: CASSHTGTGHEQYF. The DNA for the CDR3 is TGTGCCAGCAGCCATACCGGGACAGGCCACGAGCAGTACTTC.

J is TRBJ2-5 and V is TRBV5-5; D is ambiguous. Trimming removed 0 bases from V and 5 bases from J, with 11 bases in between. The CDR3 runs to 14 residues. Germline V CDR1 and CDR2: SGHKS, YYEKEE (reference sequence). In DNA form, the CDR3 reads TGTGCCAGCAGCTTGGAGCCAGTACCTGAGACCCAGTACTTC. This gives the protein CASSLEPVPETQYF. Variable domain in full (rest from reference TRBV5-5 and TRBJ2-5): DAGVTQSPTHLIKTRGQQVTLRCSPISGHKSVSWYQQVLGQGPQFIFQYYEKEERGRGNFPDRFSARQFPNYSSELNVNALLLGDSALYLCASSLEPVPETQYFGPGTRLLVL.

In this sample, this clonotype turned up many times. This chain connects TRBV20-1 to TRBJ2-7; D possibly corresponds to TRBD1 (6 bases). The CDR3 has 10 amino acids. In germline, CDR1 is DFQATT, CDR2 SNEGSKA (reference sequence). V shed 5 bases and J shed 6 bases, with 8 bases lying between them. CDR3 protein: CSAQGPEQYF. The CDR3 DNA follows: TGCAGTGCTCAGGGGCCCGAGCAGTACTTC.

This clonotype was counted only a few times. This chain joins TRBV7-2 and TRBJ2-1, with TRBD1 as a possible D gene (6 bases). Germline V gene data show CDR1 as SGHTA and CDR2 as FQGNSA. The CDR3 totals 13 residues. Trimming shortened V by 4 bases and J by 7 bases, and 11 bases separated the two germline ends. CDR3 sequence reads: CASSYTRGNEQFF. CDR3 bases: TGTGCCAGCAGCTATACAAGGGGGAATGAGCAGTTCTTC. The full variable domain, its missing parts supplied by reference TRBV7-2 and TRBJ2-1, is GAGVSQSPSNKVTEKGKDVELRCDPISGHTALYWYRQSLGQGLEFLIYFQGNSAPDKSGLPSDRFSAERTGGSVSTLTIQRTQQEDSAVYLCASSYTRGNEQFFGPGTRLTVL.

This clonotype was seen repeatedly, ten times or more. This sequence joins TRBV9 and TRBJ1-5; no definite D call. Trimming left V 0 bases short and J 3 bases short, with 7 bases between. This CDR3 region has 14 residues. Germline V gives CDR1 SGDLS, CDR2 YYNGEE. The CDR3 bases are TGTGCCAGCAGCGTAGGGGCATCCAATCAGCCCCAGCATTTT. Translation: CASSVGASNQPQHF.

V is TRBV20-1 and J is TRBJ1-5; 8 bases are shared with TRBD1. CDR3 length equals 13 residues. The germline V gene has CDR1 DFQATT and CDR2 SNEGSKA (reference sequence). V trimming: 1 base; J trimming: 4 bases; junction bases outside the gene matches: 0. CDR3 in DNA: TGCAGTGCTAGAGGACAGGGGAATCAGCCCCAGCATTTT. Translating it yields CSARGQGNQPQHF.

V is TRBV20-1 and J is TRBJ2-7; a weak D match, TRBD1 (6 bases). The germline V gene has CDR1 DFQATT and CDR2 SNEGSKA (reference sequence). CDR3 length equals 15 residues. Trimming shortened V by 0 bases and J by 2 bases, and 14 bases separated the two germline ends. The CDR3 nucleotides read TGCAGTGCTAGAGATCCGGGACACCCTACCTACGAGCAGTACTTC. It codes for CSARDPGHPTYEQYF.

This clonotype was observed a few times. CDR3 sequence reads: CASSPAGTLYEQYF. The DNA of the CDR3 is TGTGCCAGCAGCCCAGCCGGGACCCTCTACGAGCAGTACTTC. V gene TRBV5-6 combines with J gene TRBJ2-7; TRBD1 or TRBD2 may be the D gene (5 bases each). Germline V gene lookup returns CDR1 SGHDT and CDR2 YYEEEE. V was pared by 4 bases and J by 3 bases, with 14 bases between. CDR3 size: 14 residues.

The sample holds many counts of this clonotype. The chain carries TRBV20-1 and TRBJ1-1; D may be TRBD1 (5 bases). V was clipped by 1 base and J by 2 bases, with 8 bases between them. Germline values: CDR1 DFQATT, CDR2 SNEGSKA (reference sequence). The CDR3 contains 13 residues. The CDR3 nucleotides are TGCAGTGCTAGAGGACAGACTAACACTGAAGCTTTCTTT. Translated, it gives CSARGQTNTEAFF.

The V and J genes are TRBV6-2 or TRBV6-3 and TRBJ2-1, with 9 bases that match TRBD2. Per the germline V gene, CDR1 is MNHEY and CDR2 is SVGEGT. This CDR3 region has 15 residues. The ends lost 3 bases at V and 3 bases at J; junction bases unmatched: 3. This CDR3 reads CASSYSSGNYNEQFF. DNA for the CDR3: TGTGCCAGCAGTTATTCTAGCGGGAACTACAATGAGCAGTTCTTC.

This clonotype has ten or more counts. V and J are TRBV7-8 and TRBJ1-5; D not resolved. Deletions cut 7 bases from V and 6 bases from J, with 10 bases between. The germline gives CDR1 SGHVS, CDR2 FQNEAQ. The CDR3 loop spans 12 amino acids. The CDR3 is CASMRPLQPQHF. For the CDR3, the DNA is TGTGCCAGCATGAGGCCCCTTCAGCCCCAGCATTTT.

The table lists this clonotype with a few counts. This sequence joins TRBV30 and TRBJ1-2; D not resolved. The germline V and J ends were trimmed by 0 bases and 0 bases, with 20 bases remaining between them. Germline-derived CDR1 and CDR2 are GTSNPN and SVGIG (reference sequence). The CDR3 covers 18 residues. The CDR3 loop is CAWSVHKSWWGTNYGYTF. The DNA for the CDR3 is TGTGCCTGGAGTGTCCATAAGAGCTGGTGGGGAACTAACTATGGCTACACCTTC.

This clonotype was recorded at least ten times. The chain couples TRBV6-2 or TRBV6-3 to TRBJ1-2, with a possible D match to TRBD1 (6 bases). V was cut by 4 bases and J by 4 bases, with 19 bases left in between. CDR3 length: 16 amino acids. The V gene's germline CDR1 is MNHEY and CDR2 SVGEGT. For the CDR3, the DNA is TGTGCCAGCAGTTCGGAAGACGGGACATTCCTCTATGGCTACACCTTC. Amino acids: CASSSEDGTFLYGYTF.

The chain carries TRBV7-9 and TRBJ1-2; D gene uncertain. CDR3 size: 14 residues. Trimming shortened V by 3 bases and J by 2 bases, and 10 bases separated the two germline ends. The germline V gene encodes CDR1 SEHNR and CDR2 FQNEAQ (reference sequence). This chain's CDR3 is CASSFLDPNYGYTF. CDR3 DNA sequence: TGTGCCAGCAGCTTCCTAGATCCGAACTATGGCTACACCTTC.

CDR3 nucleotides: TGCGCCAGCAGCTTAAAAGGACCATCTAGCTATGGCTACACCTTC. It is translated as CASSLKGPSSYGYTF. The chain joins TRBV5-1 to TRBJ1-2; D is unresolved. CDR1 and CDR2 from the germline V gene are SGHRS and YFSETQ. V was trimmed by 2 bases and J by 4 bases, leaving 15 bases between them. The CDR3 has 15 amino acids.

The chain links TRBV29-1 to TRBJ2-5; 8 bases are shared with TRBD1. Germline assignment: CDR1 SQVTM and CDR2 ANQGSEA. Germline trimming cut 7 bases from V and 5 bases from J; bases unmatched to any gene: 6. The CDR3 contains 12 residues. The CDR3: CSGDRPGETQYF. CDR3 bases: TGCAGCGGGGACAGGCCTGGGGAGACCCAGTACTTC.